Listed below are T cell receptor beta chains from one sample, sequenced in a study of T cells in Graves' hyperthyroidism and ophthalmopathy. TCRdb ran MiXCR on the multiplex PCR reads and lists one entry per CDR3 protein. The sample includes about 250,000 distinct CDR3 sequences, roughly a quarter seen only once; the top ten take roughly 35%. The material sequenced was blood. Receptors originate from a woman aged 35 to 49 with Graves' ophthalmopathy. Both conserved end residues are part of each CDR3. Fields, in order: clone size, J gene, V gene, D gene, CDR3 DNA, CDR3 protein. A D gene is named only where the DNA matches it firmly. Size is omitted from some rows. Given values are once, few, many or a class for expanded clones.

>many|TRBJ2-5|TRBV7-2|TRBD2
TGTGCCAGCAGCAAGACTAGCGGGAGACAAGAGACCCAGTACTTC
CASSKTSGRQETQYF
>many|TRBJ1-6|TRBV6-5|TRBD1
TGTGCCAGCAGTTACTCGAATTCAGGGGGGTCACCCCTCCACTTT
CASSYSNSGGSPLHF
>few|TRBJ2-2|TRBV5-1|.
TGCGCCAGCAGCTTGGTCGGGAGTGGTGCTGCGAACACCGGGGAGCTGTTTTTT
CASSLVGSGAANTGELFF
>many|TRBJ1-2|TRBV2|.
TGTGCCAGCAGCCCCGACGCTAACTATGGCTACACCTTC
CASSPDANYGYTF
>many|TRBJ2-7|TRBV7-9|TRBD1
TGTGCCGCCGGGACAGAAAAATCCTACGAGCAGTACTTC
CAAGTEKSYEQYF
>.|TRBJ1-1|TRBV7-2|.
TGTGCCAGCAGCTTCAGCGGGGTCGGAGGCGCTGAAGCTTTCTTT
CASSFSGVGGAEAFF
>.|TRBJ2-5|TRBV12-3/TRBV12-4|TRBD1
TGTGCCAGCAGCCACTCAGGGGGCCGAGAGACCCAGTACTTC
CASSHSGGRETQYF
>many|TRBJ1-5|TRBV28|.
TGTGCCAGCAGCATTGGACGGAACAATCAGCCCCAGCATTTT
CASSIGRNNQPQHF
>medium-sized|TRBJ2-7|TRBV6-1|TRBD1
TGTGCCAGCAGTGAAAGGGCAGGGGGAATCTACGAGCAGTACTTC
CASSERAGGIYEQYF
>many|TRBJ2-7|TRBV28|TRBD2
TGTGCCAGCAGTTTATCACTAGCGGGAGGCGAGCAGTACTTC
CASSLSLAGGEQYF
>.|TRBJ2-7|TRBV7-9|.
TGTGCCAGCAGCCAGGACAGCTACTCCTACGAGCAGTACTTC
CASSQDSYSYEQYF
>many|TRBJ2-7|TRBV5-1|TRBD1
TGCGCCAGCAGCTTGAGGGGGACAGGGGCCGCGTACTACGAGCAGTACTTC
CASSLRGTGAAYYEQYF
>many|TRBJ1-5|TRBV30|.
TGTGCCTGGACACACACTAATTCGGCTCGGGAGCCCCAGCATTTT
CAWTHTNSAREPQHF
>many|TRBJ1-2|TRBV7-9|.
TGTGCCAGCAGCTTAGGACGTGCTTATGGCTACACCTTC
CASSLGRAYGYTF
>many|TRBJ2-7|TRBV28|.
TGTGCCAGCAGTCTCCTTCCCTCCTACGAGCAGTACTTC
CASSLLPSYEQYF
>many|TRBJ1-5|TRBV2|.
TGTGCCAGCAGGAACGAGGGGGGCAATCAGCCCCAGCATTTT
CASRNEGGNQPQHF
>many|TRBJ1-1|TRBV19|.
TGTGCCAGTAGTATAGAGCCAGGCCGGAACACTGAAGCTTTCTTT
CASSIEPGRNTEAFF
>.|TRBJ1-2|TRBV2|.
TGTGCCAGCAGTGAAGCGGAGGGCTATGGCTACACCTTC
CASSEAEGYGYTF
>.|TRBJ1-1|TRBV19|.
TGTGCCAGTAGTATAGAACCATCGAACACTGAAGCTTTCTTT
CASSIEPSNTEAFF
>many|TRBJ2-4|TRBV28|TRBD1
TGTGCCAGCAACCCCGGGACAGGGATAGCCAAAAACATTCAGTACTTC
CASNPGTGIAKNIQYF
>many|TRBJ2-5|TRBV28|TRBD2
TGTGCCAGCAGTTTAGGTTTAGCGGGCTTTCAAGAGACCCAGTACTTC
CASSLGLAGFQETQYF
>many|TRBJ1-5|TRBV3-1|TRBD1
TGCGCCAGCAGCCAAGGACAGGGCAATCAGCCCCAGCATTTT
CASSQGQGNQPQHF
>many|TRBJ1-2|TRBV29-1|.
TGCAGCGTTGAACCTGCAGGGAACTATGGCTACACCTTC
CSVEPAGNYGYTF
>many|TRBJ2-1|TRBV11-3|TRBD2
TGTGCCAGCAGCTTAGGCAGCGGGAGAAACCATGAGCAGTTCTTC
CASSLGSGRNHEQFF
>few|TRBJ1-6|TRBV6-5|.
TGTGCCAGCAGTTCCATATCCGAGGGGTCACCCCTCCACTTT
CASSSISEGSPLHF
>many|TRBJ1-1|TRBV5-1|TRBD1
TGCGCCAGCAGCTTGGGACAGGGAGGTTTCACTGAAGCTTTCTTT
CASSLGQGGFTEAFF
>many|TRBJ2-7|TRBV27|.
TGTGCCAGCAGTAACCTTGGGGACTTGGGTGCCGTGCAGTACTTC
CASSNLGDLGAVQYF
>few|TRBJ2-5|TRBV5-1|TRBD2
TGCGCCAGCAGCTACCACGGCCAGCGGGATTCGGAGACCCAGTACTTC
CASSYHGQRDSETQYF
>.|TRBJ1-5|TRBV30|.
TGTGCCTGGGACCAAGGAGGGAGCAATCAGCCCCAGCATTTT
CAWDQGGSNQPQHF
>many|TRBJ1-2|TRBV29-1|.
TGCAGCGTTGAGCGGCAGGGTGCCTATGGCTACACCTTC
CSVERQGAYGYTF
>many|TRBJ1-1|TRBV12-3/TRBV12-4|.
TGTGCCAGCAGACCCTTATCCGGGACCACGGGGATGAACACTGAAGCTTTCTTT
CASRPLSGTTGMNTEAFF
>many|TRBJ2-2|TRBV12-3/TRBV12-4|.
TGTGCCAGCAGCCCCCGACGGCTGGTAGACACCGGGGAGCTGTTTTTT
CASSPRRLVDTGELFF
>many|TRBJ2-4|TRBV7-2|TRBD2
TGTGCCAGCAGCTCTCCCCAGGGAGGGAAAAACATTCAGTACTTC
CASSSPQGGKNIQYF
>many|TRBJ2-7|TRBV28|.
TGTGCCAGCCGTCAGTCCGCGCCCGCCGAGCAGTACTTC
CASRQSAPAEQYF
>once|TRBJ1-2|TRBV6-2/TRBV6-3|.
TGTGCCAGCACCATAGGAGGGAATCTTGGTTCCTATGGCTACACCTTC
CASTIGGNLGSYGYTF
>.|TRBJ2-7|TRBV7-9|.
TGTGCCAGCAGCTCTCGCCCCCCGCCCTACGAGCAGTACTTC
CASSSRPPPYEQYF
>many|TRBJ1-2|TRBV28|TRBD1
TGTGCCAGCAGGCGACAGGGGCCCCCAAATCGGATGGGAGGCTACACCTTC
CASRRQGPPNRMGGYTF
>many|TRBJ1-5|TRBV19|TRBD1
TGTGCCAGTAGTCCACACCGGGACAGAAATCAGCCCCAGCATTTT
CASSPHRDRNQPQHF
>.|TRBJ1-1|TRBV24-1|.
TGTGCCACCAGTGTCTGGATGTCCACTGAAGCTTTCTTT
CATSVWMSTEAFF
>.|TRBJ2-2|TRBV30|.
TGTGCCTGGAGTGACAGGGTCAACACCGGGGAGCTGTTTTTT
CAWSDRVNTGELFF
>.|TRBJ2-5|TRBV25-1|TRBD2
TGTGCCAGCAGTGAAGAACGCGGGAGGGAAAATCAAGAGACCCAGTACTTC
CASSEERGRENQETQYF
>many|TRBJ1-1|TRBV20-1|TRBD1
TGCAGTGCGACCACAGGGGGCGCGGGGAACACTGAAGCTTTCTTT
CSATTGGAGNTEAFF
>many|TRBJ2-6|TRBV29-1|.
TGCAGCGCACAGGGTGATGGGGCCAACGTCCTGACTTTC
CSAQGDGANVLTF
>many|TRBJ1-5|TRBV7-8|.
TGTGCCAGCAGCGCTGGACAGTACCGGTATCAGCCCCAGCATTTT
CASSAGQYRYQPQHF
>many|TRBJ2-7|TRBV7-9|.
TGTGCCAGCAGCCCGCTAAAGGGCGACTTAGGATACGAGCAGTACTTC
CASSPLKGDLGYEQYF
>many|TRBJ2-4|TRBV19|.
TGTGCCAGTAGTAACTTACGGGGACATATAGCCAAAAACATTCAGTACTTC
CASSNLRGHIAKNIQYF
>many|TRBJ1-1|TRBV7-9|TRBD1
TGTGCCAGCAGCATAGGGGGCGCGGGGACTGAAGCTTTCTTT
CASSIGGAGTEAFF
>many|TRBJ1-1|TRBV6-5|.
TGTGCCAGCAGTCTCACCGGCTACACTGAAGCTTTCTTT
CASSLTGYTEAFF